The rows below give T cell receptor beta chains drawn from one sample of a study of CD8+ T cells in alopecia areata. Profiling relied on immunoSEQ multiplex PCR, and the TCRdb table lists in-frame clones only, not all of them. The sample contains about 270,000 clones, 60% of which appear only once. Material: CD4+ T cells sorted from blood, obtained around week 54, from a patient treated with tofacitinib. These receptors were obtained from a human donor with alopecia areata. The CDR3 runs from the conserved cysteine through the conserved F or W. A D gene is named only where the DNA matches it firmly. The size entry is marked missing in some rows and otherwise reads once, few, many or a size class.

CDR3 DNA: TGTGCCTGGAGCCTGGGCGCAGGGACTGAAGCTTTCTTT
CDR3 protein: CAWSLGAGTEAFF
V gene: TRBV30
J gene: TRBJ1-1
D gene: .
clone size: .

CDR3 DNA: TGTGCCTGGAGTGTTCAGGGACAGGCTCGAAACATTCAGTACTTC
CDR3 protein: CAWSVQGQARNIQYF
V gene: TRBV30
J gene: TRBJ2-4
D gene: TRBD1
clone size: .

CDR3 DNA: TGTGCCTTCACACAGAGCTCCTACAATGAGCAGTTCTTC
CDR3 protein: CAFTQSSYNEQFF
V gene: TRBV30
J gene: TRBJ2-1
D gene: .
clone size: .

CDR3 DNA: TGTGCCAGCAGCCCCCAAGGTCAGATGAACACCGGGGAGCTGTTTTTT
CDR3 protein: CASSPQGQMNTGELFF
V gene: TRBV7-9
J gene: TRBJ2-2
D gene: .
clone size: few

CDR3 DNA: TGTGCCACCAGCAGTAATCGGGACTGGTACTCCTACGAGCAGTACTTC
CDR3 protein: CATSSNRDWYSYEQYF
V gene: TRBV15
J gene: TRBJ2-7
D gene: .
clone size: .

CDR3 DNA: TGTGCCAGCAGCCCCACGGGCGTCTATGGCTACACCTTC
CDR3 protein: CASSPTGVYGYTF
V gene: TRBV25-1
J gene: TRBJ1-2
D gene: .
clone size: .

CDR3 DNA: TGTGCCAGCAACGCGTCACCCCTCCACTTT
CDR3 protein: CASNASPLHF
V gene: TRBV6-1
J gene: TRBJ1-6
D gene: .
clone size: .

CDR3 DNA: TGTGCCTGGAGCACACACTTAGGCGGTGAGACCCAGTACTTC
CDR3 protein: CAWSTHLGGETQYF
V gene: TRBV30
J gene: TRBJ2-5
D gene: .
clone size: .

CDR3 DNA: TGTGCCAGCACCCCGAGGGGACAGGTGTCCTACGAGCAGTACTTC
CDR3 protein: CASTPRGQVSYEQYF
V gene: TRBV7-8
J gene: TRBJ2-7
D gene: TRBD1
clone size: .

CDR3 DNA: TGTGCCAGCAGCCAGGACCCAGGGGGTTTAAAATCACCCCTCCACTTT
CDR3 protein: CASSQDPGGLKSPLHF
V gene: TRBV7-6
J gene: TRBJ1-6
D gene: TRBD1
clone size: .

CDR3 DNA: TGCAGTGCGTACAGCTATGGCTACACCTTC
CDR3 protein: CSAYSYGYTF
V gene: TRBV20-1
J gene: TRBJ1-2
D gene: .
clone size: .

CDR3 DNA: TGTGCCAGCAGCTCTAAACAGGGTAACTATGGCTACACCTTC
CDR3 protein: CASSSKQGNYGYTF
V gene: TRBV5-4
J gene: TRBJ1-2
D gene: .
clone size: .

CDR3 DNA: TGTGCCAGCAGTCTGGCGTGGATTGGATATGAGCAGTACTTC
CDR3 protein: CASSLAWIGYEQYF
V gene: TRBV5-6
J gene: TRBJ2-7
D gene: .
clone size: .

CDR3 DNA: TGCGCCAGTGGAAGCGGGGGCCCAACCTACGAGCAGTACTTC
CDR3 protein: CASGSGGPTYEQYF
V gene: TRBV5-1
J gene: TRBJ2-7
D gene: TRBD2
clone size: .

CDR3 DNA: TGTGCCATCGCTAGCGGGAACTACGAGCAGTACTTC
CDR3 protein: CAIASGNYEQYF
V gene: TRBV10-3
J gene: TRBJ2-7
D gene: TRBD2
clone size: .

CDR3 DNA: TGTGCCAGCGCTCGATACGGGACCTACGAGCAGTACTTC
CDR3 protein: CASARYGTYEQYF
V gene: TRBV25-1
J gene: TRBJ2-7
D gene: .
clone size: .

CDR3 DNA: TGTGCCATCAGTGGGACCGCAGGGGGCAACACTGAAGCTTTCTTT
CDR3 protein: CAISGTAGGNTEAFF
V gene: TRBV10-3
J gene: TRBJ1-1
D gene: TRBD1
clone size: .

CDR3 DNA: TGCAGCGGTTTGGGCTCTGGAAACACCATATATTTT
CDR3 protein: CSGLGSGNTIYF
V gene: TRBV29-1
J gene: TRBJ1-3
D gene: .
clone size: few

CDR3 DNA: TGCGCCAGCAGCATAGCTATAGCGGGGGGCCAAGAGACCCAGTACTTC
CDR3 protein: CASSIAIAGGQETQYF
V gene: TRBV5-1
J gene: TRBJ2-5
D gene: TRBD2
clone size: .

CDR3 DNA: TGCGCCAGCAGCTTGACAGGGGGCCAAGAGACCCAGTACTTC
CDR3 protein: CASSLTGGQETQYF
V gene: TRBV5-1
J gene: TRBJ2-5
D gene: TRBD1
clone size: few

CDR3 DNA: TGTGCCAGCAGCGCGGGAGGAGGGGCAAGAGCTTTCTTT
CDR3 protein: CASSAGGGARAFF
V gene: TRBV9
J gene: TRBJ1-1
D gene: .
clone size: once

CDR3 DNA: TGTGCCAGCACCCTCTCCCAGAACACTGAAGCTTTCTTT
CDR3 protein: CASTLSQNTEAFF
V gene: TRBV5-6
J gene: TRBJ1-1
D gene: .
clone size: .

CDR3 DNA: TGTGCCATCAGGGGACAGGGGGCTGGGGAGACCCAGTACTTC
CDR3 protein: CAIRGQGAGETQYF
V gene: TRBV10-3
J gene: TRBJ2-5
D gene: TRBD1
clone size: .

CDR3 DNA: TGTGCCATCAGTGATATCGTCCTAGCGGGAGAGCAGTACTTC
CDR3 protein: CAISDIVLAGEQYF
V gene: TRBV10-3
J gene: TRBJ2-7
D gene: TRBD2
clone size: .

CDR3 DNA: TGCAGCGTTGCTGGGGGCTTAAGCAATCAGCCCCAGCATTTT
CDR3 protein: CSVAGGLSNQPQHF
V gene: TRBV29-1
J gene: TRBJ1-5
D gene: .
clone size: .

CDR3 DNA: TGTGCCAGCAGCTTAGATTACCAAGAGACCCAGTACTTC
CDR3 protein: CASSLDYQETQYF
V gene: TRBV13
J gene: TRBJ2-5
D gene: .
clone size: .

CDR3 DNA: TGCGCCAGCAGCCCCGGCGGGACAAACTCTGGGGCCAACGTCCTGACTTTC
CDR3 protein: CASSPGGTNSGANVLTF
V gene: TRBV5-1
J gene: TRBJ2-6
D gene: .
clone size: few

CDR3 DNA: TGTGCCAGCAGCCGGGACAGGCCCAGGGGCTACACCTTC
CDR3 protein: CASSRDRPRGYTF
V gene: TRBV7-2
J gene: TRBJ1-2
D gene: TRBD1
clone size: .

CDR3 DNA: TGTGCCAGCAGCTTAGCGCTAGCGGGGGCCCTGAACACCGGGGAGCTGTTTTTT
CDR3 protein: CASSLALAGALNTGELFF
V gene: TRBV7-2
J gene: TRBJ2-2
D gene: TRBD2
clone size: few

CDR3 DNA: TGCGCCAGCAGCTCCACAGGGGGCCGGGATACGCAGTATTTT
CDR3 protein: CASSSTGGRDTQYF
V gene: TRBV5-1
J gene: TRBJ2-3
D gene: TRBD1
clone size: .

CDR3 DNA: TGTGCCAGCTCCGATCCGGGACCCGGGGAGCTGTTTTTT
CDR3 protein: CASSDPGPGELFF
V gene: TRBV18
J gene: TRBJ2-2
D gene: .
clone size: few

CDR3 DNA: TGTGCCTGGAGTGCCCCTGGCGTGGGGGAAAGGACTGAAGCTTTCTTT
CDR3 protein: CAWSAPGVGERTEAFF
V gene: TRBV30
J gene: TRBJ1-1
D gene: .
clone size: .

CDR3 DNA: TGTGCCAGTAGTATAATAGGGCAAGAGACCCAGTACTTC
CDR3 protein: CASSIIGQETQYF
V gene: TRBV19
J gene: TRBJ2-5
D gene: .
clone size: .

CDR3 DNA: TGTGCCAGCAGCTTGGGCCCAACAGGATCTCAAGAGACCCAGTACTTC
CDR3 protein: CASSLGPTGSQETQYF
V gene: TRBV5-6
J gene: TRBJ2-5
D gene: .
clone size: .

CDR3 DNA: TGTGCCAGCAGGGACAGGGAATACAATGAGCAGTTCTTC
CDR3 protein: CASRDREYNEQFF
V gene: TRBV7-9
J gene: TRBJ2-1
D gene: TRBD1
clone size: .

CDR3 DNA: TGTGCCAGCAGCTTAACGGGGGTCACCGGGGAGCTGTTTTTT
CDR3 protein: CASSLTGVTGELFF
V gene: TRBV5-6
J gene: TRBJ2-2
D gene: .
clone size: .

CDR3 DNA: TGTGCCAGCAGCGTATATACGGAGAGCTCCTACGAGCAGTACTTC
CDR3 protein: CASSVYTESSYEQYF
V gene: TRBV9
J gene: TRBJ2-7
D gene: .
clone size: .

CDR3 DNA: TGTGCCAGCAGGGAATTTGGAGCTGGCTACACCTTC
CDR3 protein: CASREFGAGYTF
V gene: TRBV2
J gene: TRBJ1-2
D gene: .
clone size: .

CDR3 DNA: TGTGCCTGGAGTGGGGACCCCTTGGAGCAGTTCTTC
CDR3 protein: CAWSGDPLEQFF
V gene: TRBV30
J gene: TRBJ2-1
D gene: .
clone size: few

CDR3 DNA: TGTGCCAGCTCACGACGACTAGCGGGGGATGAGTACTCCTACGAGCAGTACTTC
CDR3 protein: CASSRRLAGDEYSYEQYF
V gene: TRBV18
J gene: TRBJ2-7
D gene: TRBD2
clone size: .

CDR3 DNA: TGTGCCAGCAGTTACGCCCCTGCGGGGGGGCGAGGAGCTTTCTTT
CDR3 protein: CASSYAPAGGRGAFF
V gene: TRBV6-6
J gene: TRBJ1-1
D gene: .
clone size: few

CDR3 DNA: TGTGCCAGCAGCCCCCAGGTGAGGGTTCAAGAGACCCAGTACTTC
CDR3 protein: CASSPQVRVQETQYF
V gene: TRBV7-2
J gene: TRBJ2-5
D gene: .
clone size: .

CDR3 DNA: TGTGCCAGCAGCTTAAGTCCGGGACTGCAGTATTTT
CDR3 protein: CASSLSPGLQYF
V gene: TRBV7-3
J gene: TRBJ2-3
D gene: .
clone size: few

CDR3 DNA: TGTGCCAGCAGCGCGCGGACAGGGGCGGTGGACGTCCTGACTTTC
CDR3 protein: CASSARTGAVDVLTF
V gene: TRBV7-9
J gene: TRBJ2-6
D gene: TRBD1
clone size: few